Below, 21 T cell receptor beta chains from the same sample are listed, as sequenced in a study of shared clonotypes between healthy human individuals. Clones were read by immunoSEQ multiplex PCR, and TCRdb kept only the in-frame ones, dropping some. The profile shows approximately 2.5 million clones, over 85% of them singletons. Material: naive CD4+ T cells from PBMCs. The subset is: CD45RA+ positively selected. All receptors derive from a man aged 18-30 years in good health. Some clones in this sample may be carry-over from other donors' samples.

The rearrangement links TRBV27 to TRBJ2-1; 10 bases are a match to TRBD2. This CDR3 region has 16 residues. The germline gives CDR1 MNHEY, CDR2 SMNVEV (reference sequence). The V gene end was trimmed by 5 bases and the J gene end by 8 bases; junction bases not matched to a gene: 12. The CDR3 DNA reads as TGTGCCAGCAGTGCCCTACCTAGCGGGAGAGGCGATGAGCAGTTCTTC. Translation: CASSALPSGRGDEQFF.

The genes are TRBV5-4 and TRBJ2-1; D perhaps matches TRBD1 (6 bases). The germline gives CDR1 SGHNT, CDR2 YYREEE (reference sequence). The CDR3 runs to 15 residues. V was cut by 1 base and J by 3 bases, with 11 bases left in between. CDR3 coding DNA: TGTGCCAGCAGCTTGTCCGGACAGAGCTACAATGAGCAGTTCTTC. It translates to CASSLSGQSYNEQFF.

The V gene is TRBV27, the J gene TRBJ1-1; D call uncertain. The CDR3 runs 13 residues. Trimming shortened V by 1 base and J by 1 base, and 4 bases separated the two germline ends. Per the germline V gene, CDR1 is MNHEY and CDR2 is SMNVEV (reference sequence). Here the CDR3 reads CASSLLENTEAFF. The CDR3 DNA reads as TGTGCCAGCAGTTTATTAGAGAACACTGAAGCTTTCTTT.

This chain links TRBV20-1 with TRBJ1-4; D is undetermined. The V end was cut by 6 bases, the J end by 6 bases, with 8 bases between. In germline, CDR1 is DFQATT, CDR2 SNEGSKA (reference sequence). This CDR3 has 11 amino acids. The CDR3 loop reads CSAVRHEKLFF. The CDR3, as DNA: TGCAGTGCCGTCAGACATGAAAAACTGTTTTTT.

The chain combines TRBV5-1 with TRBJ2-2; D unresolved. The germline gives CDR1 SGHRS, CDR2 YFSETQ. The CDR3 extends over 13 amino acids. V was cut by 4 bases and J by 6 bases, with 10 bases left in between. The CDR3 DNA reads as TGCGCCAGCAGCCCGTCAGGACCCGGGGAGCTGTTTTTT. Its translation is CASSPSGPGELFF.

V is TRBV19 and J is TRBJ2-7, with a possible D match to TRBD1 (5 bases). Germline loops: CDR1 LNHDA, CDR2 SQIVND (reference sequence). The CDR3 totals 15 residues. Trimming shortened V by 5 bases and J by 0 bases, and 14 bases separated the two germline ends. The DNA for the CDR3 is TGTGCCAGTAGTGGAGCACAGGACCTCTCCTACGAGCAGTACTTC. Translating gives CASSGAQDLSYEQYF.

V usage is TRBV18 and J usage is TRBJ2-2; 8 nucleotides line up with TRBD2. V gave up 2 bases and J gave up 0 bases; unmatched junction bases: 2. The germline V gene has CDR1 KGHSH and CDR2 LQKENI. The CDR3 covers 16 residues. The CDR3 DNA sequence: TGTGCCAGCTCACCAGGACTAGCTACGAACACCGGGGAGCTGTTTTTT. Amino acids: CASSPGLATNTGELFF.

This chain links TRBV6-1 with TRBJ2-5, with D tentatively TRBD1 or TRBD2 (5 bases each). The germline V gene has CDR1 MNHNS and CDR2 SASEGT. Trimming removed 4 bases from V and 1 base from J, with 13 bases in between. This CDR3 is 15 amino acids long. CDR3 in DNA: TGTGCCAGCAGTGTCCTCCGGGACGGCCAAGAGACCCAGTACTTC. Its protein product is CASSVLRDGQETQYF.

V and J are TRBV5-1 and TRBJ2-7; no clear D gene. This CDR3 contains 14 residues. Germline values: CDR1 SGHRS, CDR2 YFSETQ. The V gene lost 4 bases and the J gene lost 2 bases, with 13 bases spanning the gap. The CDR3: CASSPYGIAYEQYF. DNA of the CDR3: TGCGCCAGCAGCCCATATGGAATAGCCTACGAGCAGTACTTC.

Regarding this clone: The same CDR3 also results from other DNA sequences found in this sample. The chain carries TRBV18 and TRBJ2-7; D possibly corresponds to TRBD2 (5 bases). Germline CDR1 KGHSH, CDR2 LQKENI. The CDR3 consists of 12 residues. Trimming removed 0 bases from V and 5 bases from J, with 5 bases in between. The CDR3 loop reads CASSPPGDEQYF. DNA for the CDR3: TGTGCCAGCTCACCACCCGGGGACGAGCAGTACTTC.

J is TRBJ1-1 and V is TRBV5-1, with a weak D call TRBD1 (5 bases). V was pared by 4 bases and J by 4 bases, with 17 bases between. Looked up from germline, CDR1 is SGHRS and CDR2 is YFSETQ. This CDR3 is built from 15 residues. The CDR3 DNA is TGCGCCAGCAGCCCGGGGGGGATCTCGTCCACTGAAGCTTTCTTT. It is translated as CASSPGGISSTEAFF.

Concerning this clone: Additional DNA sequences in this sample encode the identical CDR3. The chain recombines TRBV6-5 with TRBJ1-6, with 8 bases identical to TRBD1. From germline, CDR1 is MNHEY and CDR2 SVGAGI. Germline trimming cut 6 bases from V and 7 bases from J; bases unmatched to any gene: 8. CDR3 length equals 15 residues. The CDR3 protein is CASSRSRDRNSPLHF. For the CDR3, the DNA is TGTGCCAGCAGCCGCAGCCGGGACAGGAATTCACCCCTCCACTTT.

The table lists this clone with a few counts. The V gene is TRBV7-9, the J gene TRBJ1-1; D not certain. Germline V lookup: CDR1 SEHNR, CDR2 FQNEAQ (reference sequence). The CDR3 runs to 14 residues. The germline V and J ends were trimmed by 5 bases and 1 base, with 11 bases remaining between them. The CDR3: CASSQNRPNTEAFF. CDR3 sequence (DNA): TGTGCCAGCAGCCAAAATCGACCGAACACTGAAGCTTTCTTT. The full variable domain, its missing parts supplied by reference TRBV7-9 and TRBJ1-1, is DTGVSQNPRHKITKRGQNVTFRCDPISEHNRLYWYRQTLGQGPEFLTYFQNEAQLEKSRLLSDRFSAERPKGSFSTLEIQRTEQGDSAMYLCASSQNRPNTEAFFGQGTRLTVV.

The genes are TRBV28 and TRBJ1-6, with D possibly matching TRBD1 (5 bases). V lost 5 bases to trimming and J lost 10 bases, with 18 bases between them. The CDR3 runs to 15 residues. CDR1 MDHEN and CDR2 SYDVKM come from the germline V gene. This CDR3 reads CASSGTGSIASPLHF. The CDR3 nucleotides are TGTGCCAGCAGTGGGACGGGGTCGATAGCGTCACCCCTCCACTTT.

V is TRBV5-4 and J is TRBJ1-2; D may be TRBD1 (6 bases). Germline V gene data show CDR1 as SGHNT and CDR2 as YYREEE (reference sequence). With 8 bases removed from V and 8 bases from J, the gap between germline ends came to 19 bases. The CDR3 totals 13 residues. CDR3 nucleotide sequence: TGTGCCAGTTGCCTGTACAGGGCCGGGGGCTACACCTTC. Residues: CASCLYRAGGYTF. The full variable domain, completed using reference TRBV5-4 and TRBJ1-2, is ETGVTQSPTHLIKTRGQQVTLRCSSQSGHNTVSWYQQALGQGPQFIFQYYREEENGRGNFPPRFSGLQFPNYSSELNVNALELDDSALYLCASCLYRAGGYTFGSGTRLTVV.

The chain recombines TRBV10-3 with TRBJ2-5, with TRBD2 matching 8 bases. This CDR3 is built from 16 residues. The germline gives CDR1 ENHRY, CDR2 SYGVKD. V gave up 7 bases and J gave up 5 bases; unmatched junction bases: 15. CDR3 sequence: CAITPGLAGGGETQYF. The CDR3 bases are TGTGCCATCACCCCCGGGTTGGCGGGAGGTGGGGAGACCCAGTACTTC.

The chain carries TRBV5-4 and TRBJ2-5; weak D call: TRBD2 (6 bases). V shed 5 bases and J shed 1 base, with 18 bases lying between them. CDR1 SGHNT and CDR2 YYREEE come from the germline V gene (reference sequence). This CDR3 is built from 16 residues. For the CDR3, the DNA is TGTGCCAGCAGATCTGCCCCGGGACTCACCCAAGAGACCCAGTACTTC. It codes for CASRSAPGLTQETQYF.

The chain joins TRBV27 to TRBJ1-3; TRBD1 is a possible D gene (5 bases). The V gene's germline CDR1 is MNHEY and CDR2 SMNVEV (reference sequence). CDR3 size: 16 residues. Trimming stripped 10 bases from V and 3 bases from J, with 22 bases between. CDR3 nucleotides: TGTGCCACCTGGGGAGGGGATAGGGTTAATGGAAACACCATATATTTT. This translates into CATWGGDRVNGNTIYF.

V gene TRBV9 combines with J gene TRBJ2-1; a possible D gene is TRBD2 (6 bases). The CDR3 is 16 residues long. Per the germline V gene, CDR1 is SGDLS and CDR2 is YYNGEE. V shed 1 base and J shed 4 bases, with 15 bases lying between them. CDR3: CASSVNSGVSYNEQFF. The CDR3 DNA reads as TGTGCCAGCAGCGTAAATTCGGGAGTCAGTTACAATGAGCAGTTCTTC.

Concerning this clone itself: In the same sample, other DNA sequences code for this CDR3. The chain employs TRBV5-1 and TRBJ2-7; a possible D gene is TRBD1 (7 bases). Germline V CDR1 and CDR2: SGHRS, YFSETQ. This CDR3 contains 14 residues. V gave up 0 bases and J gave up 3 bases, with 10 bases separating them. This chain's CDR3 is CASSLGQGGYEQYF. Here the CDR3 DNA reads TGCGCCAGCAGCTTGGGACAGGGAGGCTACGAGCAGTACTTC.

The chain couples TRBV5-1 to TRBJ2-1, with a weak D call TRBD2 (5 bases). This CDR3 spans 14 amino acids. The germline V and J ends were trimmed by 0 bases and 7 bases, with 11 bases remaining between them. Germline V gene data show CDR1 as SGHRS and CDR2 as YFSETQ. CDR3 in DNA: TGCGCCAGCAGCTTGGAGACTTGGGAGAATGAGCAGTTCTTC. Its translation is CASSLETWENEQFF. Drawing the rest from reference TRBV5-1 and TRBJ2-1, the complete variable domain is KAGVTQTPRYLIKTRGQQVTLSCSPISGHRSVSWYQQTPGQGLQFLFEYFSETQRNKGNFPGRFSGRQFSNSRSEMNVSTLELGDSALYLCASSLETWENEQFFGPGTRLTVL.